A single sample is the source of the 27 T cell receptor beta chains below, sequenced in a study of T-cell memory formation after mild COVID-19. TCRdb called the 5' RACE reads again in MiXCR, with one record for every CDR3 protein. The profile covers 300,000 to 400,000 distinct CDR3 sequences, with under 15% appearing a single time and 20% to 25% taken by the ten largest. Sequencing was done on a sample of PBMCs or a T cell subset sorted from them (not recorded which). The receptors originated from a man aged 18 to 30 who had mild COVID-19 (a few samples of this study predate the infection). Cell type and time point are not known.

This chain connects TRBV2 to TRBJ1-2; 8 bases are a match to TRBD1. CDR1 and CDR2 (germline): SNHLY, FYNNEI. This CDR3 has 17 amino acids. Losses at the gene ends were 4 bases for V and 2 bases for J; bases not matched to a gene: 12. For the CDR3, the DNA is TGTGCCAGCAGTGGATTTTGGTCCAGGGGGCGCAACTATGGCTACACCTTC. Translation: CASSGFWSRGRNYGYTF.

This clonotype was counted only a few times. The J gene is TRBJ2-1, the V gene TRBV6-2 or TRBV6-3; D not certain. Germline CDR1 is MNHEY and CDR2 is SVGEGT. The CDR3 runs 12 residues. V lost 8 bases to trimming and J lost 4 bases, with 9 bases between them. In nucleotides, the CDR3 is TGTGCCAGCCGGGCAGGTTACAATGAGCAGTTCTTC. This sequence encodes CASRAGYNEQFF.

The chain has TRBV12-3 or TRBV12-4 and TRBJ2-3; D possibly corresponds to TRBD2 (5 bases). The CDR3 consists of 16 residues. V was cut by 5 bases and J by 2 bases, with 17 bases left in between. The CDR3 DNA reads as TGTGCCAGCAGTCCCCCAACTAGGGCAAACACAGATACGCAGTATTTT. Encoded protein: CASSPPTRANTDTQYF.

The V call is TRBV5-5, the J call TRBJ1-2, with D possibly matching TRBD1 (6 bases). The V end lost 1 base, the J end lost 5 bases, and 15 bases lay between the germline ends. The CDR3 covers 15 residues. Germline CDR1 is SGHKS and CDR2 is YYEKEE (reference sequence). The CDR3 is CASSLLQGPGYGYTF. The CDR3, as DNA: TGTGCCAGCAGCTTGCTTCAGGGGCCCGGGTATGGCTACACCTTC.

Ten or more counts support this clonotype. The chain uses TRBV29-1 and TRBJ2-7; D might be TRBD2 (6 bases). Trimming took off 7 bases at V and 1 base at J, with 14 bases between the two ends. Germline assignment: CDR1 SQVTM and CDR2 ANQGSEA. The CDR3 is 13 amino acids. CDR3 sequence: CSGAGGVSYEQYF. In DNA form, the CDR3 reads TGCAGCGGGGCCGGGGGAGTTTCCTACGAGCAGTACTTC.

The CDR3 coding sequence is TGTGCCAGCAGCGCTACAGGGGGATTCACTGAAGCTTTCTTT. This codes for CASSATGGFTEAFF. The chain is built from TRBV11-2 and TRBJ1-1; 8 bases are a match to TRBD1. Trimming removed 5 bases from V and 4 bases from J; junction bases left unmatched: 6. CDR1 and CDR2 from the germline V gene are SGHAT and FQNNGV. The CDR3 extends over 14 amino acids. Combining the CDR3 with reference TRBV11-2 and TRBJ1-1 gives the whole variable domain EAGVAQSPRYKIIEKRQSVAFWCNPISGHATLYWYQQILGQGPKLLIQFQNNGVVDDSQLPKDRFSAERLKGVDSTLKIQPAKLEDSAVYLCASSATGGFTEAFFGQGTRLTVV.

The chain employs TRBV28 and TRBJ1-1; D possibly corresponds to TRBD1 (5 bases). The CDR3 spans 15 residues. Germline lookup yields CDR1 MDHEN and CDR2 SYDVKM. Trimming cost V 6 bases and J 1 base, with 15 bases left between them. The CDR3 spells CASSPRGGGNTEAFF. In DNA form, the CDR3 reads TGTGCCAGCAGCCCGCGGGGGGGTGGGAACACTGAAGCTTTCTTT.

This clonotype was observed a few times. The chain couples TRBV6-1 to TRBJ2-1; D remains ambiguous. With 2 bases removed from V and 8 bases from J, the gap between germline ends came to 7 bases. The CDR3 runs 12 residues. From germline, CDR1 is MNHNS and CDR2 SASEGT. CDR3 DNA sequence: TGTGCCAGCAGTGAAACGGGCGATGAGCAGTTCTTC. Protein: CASSETGDEQFF.

This clonotype was recorded a few times. This CDR3 is CASSQSRGVGPVDTEAFF. CDR3 bases: TGCGCCAGCAGCCAATCCCGAGGGGTTGGTCCCGTTGACACTGAAGCTTTCTTT. V is TRBV4-1 and J is TRBJ1-1; D is perhaps TRBD1 (5 bases). Germline V gene data show CDR1 as MGHRA and CDR2 as YSYEKL. This CDR3 is 18 amino acids long. Between the trimmed V and J ends, which lost 2 bases and 3 bases, there was a span of 22 bases.

This clonotype was counted only a few times. This chain links TRBV5-6 with TRBJ2-4; TRBD1 matches at 7 bases. The CDR3 loop spans 13 amino acids. The germline gives CDR1 SGHDT, CDR2 YYEEEE. The J segment lost 7 bases and the V segment lost 5 bases, leaving 6 bases of the junction unmatched. Here the CDR3 reads CASSYRGVNIQYF. As DNA, the CDR3 is TGTGCCAGCAGTTACAGGGGTGTGAACATTCAGTACTTC.

The chain uses TRBV28 and TRBJ2-7; D not certain. Trimming left V 5 bases short and J 5 bases short, with 7 bases between. Per germline, CDR1 MDHEN and CDR2 SYDVKM. The CDR3 loop spans 11 amino acids. The CDR3 coding sequence is TGTGCCAGCAGTGATAGCCACGAGCAGTACGTC. Translated: CASSDSHEQYV.

This clonotype occurred a few times. This chain links TRBV9 with TRBJ2-5; 8 bases line up with TRBD2. Trimming at V came to 3 bases and at J to 2 bases, leaving 6 bases not matched to a gene. Per germline, CDR1 SGDLS and CDR2 YYNGEE. The CDR3 contains 15 residues. CDR3 sequence reads: CASSAPLAGQETQYF. The CDR3 DNA is TGTGCCAGCAGCGCACCATTAGCGGGGCAAGAGACCCAGTACTTC. The entire variable domain, with the rest obtained from reference TRBV9 and TRBJ2-5, is as follows: DSGVTQTPKHLITATGQRVTLRCSPRSGDLSVYWYQQSLDQGLQFLIQYYNGEERAKGNILERFSAQQFPDLHSELNLSSLELGDSALYFCASSAPLAGQETQYFGPGTRLLVL.

This clonotype has only a few counts. The V call is TRBV18, the J call TRBJ2-5; D unresolved. Trimming stripped 0 bases from V and 2 bases from J, with 7 bases between. This CDR3 has 14 residues. The V gene's germline CDR1 is KGHSH and CDR2 LQKENI. The CDR3 DNA follows: TGTGCCAGCTCACCACCGGTCCCTCAAGAGACCCAGTACTTC. Amino acid sequence: CASSPPVPQETQYF.

This clonotype was found many times. The chain has TRBV4-1 and TRBJ1-5, with D possibly TRBD1 on 6 matching bases. CDR3 length: 15 amino acids. CDR1 is MGHRA, CDR2 YSYEKL, per germline. Between the trimmed V and J ends, which lost 2 bases and 6 bases, there was a span of 14 bases. The CDR3 sequence is CASSQTQGTGQPQHF. The CDR3 DNA follows: TGCGCCAGCAGCCAAACACAGGGAACAGGTCAGCCCCAGCATTTT.

This clonotype was observed a few times. The chain carries TRBV12-3 or TRBV12-4 and TRBJ1-2, with 9 bases lining up with TRBD1. The length of the CDR3 is 18 residues. Unmatched junction bases numbered 14, after V lost 5 bases and J lost 1 base. The CDR3: CASSPRGLGTGFNYGYTF. The CDR3 DNA reads TGTGCCAGCAGTCCCCGAGGGTTGGGGACAGGGTTTAACTATGGCTACACCTTC.

In this sample, this clonotype turned up a few times. This chain links TRBV4-1 with TRBJ1-5; D gene ambiguous. Germline V gene sequence: CDR1 MGHRA, CDR2 YSYEKL. Trimming took off 0 bases at V and 5 bases at J, with 5 bases between the two ends. This CDR3 region has 13 residues. The CDR3: CASSQETYQPQHF. Here the CDR3 DNA reads TGCGCCAGCAGCCAAGAGACCTATCAGCCCCAGCATTTT.

The gene calls are TRBV19 and TRBJ2-1; a possible D gene is TRBD2 (7 bases). V was shortened by 7 bases and J by 6 bases, with 25 bases between the two germline ends. CDR3 length equals 17 residues. Germline lookup yields CDR1 LNHDA and CDR2 SQIVND (reference sequence). CDR3 protein: CASKQVLGGGGSNEQFF. Here the CDR3 DNA reads TGTGCCAGTAAGCAGGTGTTGGGGGGGGGCGGAAGCAATGAGCAGTTCTTC.

The rearrangement joins TRBV11-2 to TRBJ2-3, with 11 bases that match TRBD1. V lost 4 bases and J lost 4; bases outside the gene matches: 13. CDR1 is SGHAT, CDR2 FQNNGV, per germline. This CDR3 spans 18 amino acids. CDR3 sequence (DNA): TGTGCCAGCAGCTCCTTTAGGAAGGACAGGGGGCGATCAGATACGCAGTATTTT. It encodes CASSSFRKDRGRSDTQYF.

V is TRBV15 and J is TRBJ2-2; D is unclear. The CDR3 is 14 amino acids. The germline gives CDR1 LNHNV, CDR2 YYDKDF (reference sequence). Trimming shortened V by 4 bases and J by 3 bases, and 9 bases separated the two germline ends. CDR3 sequence reads: CATSKRRDTGELFF. CDR3 sequence (DNA): TGTGCCACCAGCAAGAGACGGGACACCGGGGAGCTGTTTTTT.

This clonotype was observed a few times. This sequence joins TRBV5-1 and TRBJ2-1; 13 bases are a match to TRBD2. This CDR3 has 14 amino acids. V shed 4 bases and J 7 bases; nucleotides not matched to a gene: 2. CDR1 is SGHRS, CDR2 YFSETQ, per germline. Here the CDR3 DNA reads TGCGCCAGCAGCACTAGCGGGGGGGCTAATGAGCAGTTCTTC. This encodes CASSTSGGANEQFF.

This clonotype was detected only a few times. The chain is built from TRBV7-3 and TRBJ2-1; D is possibly TRBD1 (5 bases). The CDR3 is 14 residues long. Trimming took 1 base from V and 7 from J, leaving 11 bases between them. CDR1 SGHTA and CDR2 FQGTGA come from the germline V gene. CDR3 sequence (DNA): TGTGCCAGCAGCTTAATGGGGCTAGGGAATGAGCAGTTCTTC. It encodes CASSLMGLGNEQFF.

The V and J genes are TRBV5-1 and TRBJ1-1; possibly TRBD1 for D (5 bases). The CDR3 contains 13 residues. The germline CDR1 and CDR2 sequences are SGHRS and YFSETQ. V lost 5 bases to trimming and J lost 10 bases, with 18 bases between them. The DNA of the CDR3 is TGCGCCAGCAGTTCGGCGGGCGGGGACGGAGCTTTCTTT. Residues: CASSSAGGDGAFF.

The chain links TRBV11-2 to TRBJ2-3, with D possibly matching TRBD2 (5 bases). The V gene's germline CDR1 is SGHAT and CDR2 FQNNGV. Trimming cost V 6 bases and J 7 bases, with 17 bases left between them. This CDR3 spans 14 amino acids. In DNA, the CDR3 is TGTGCCAGCAGATATAGCGAGCGGTGGAATACGCAGTATTTT. Translation gives CASRYSERWNTQYF.

The table lists this clonotype with a few counts. This chain links TRBV5-1 with TRBJ2-2; the D gene could be TRBD1 or TRBD2 (5 bases each). Germline CDR1 is SGHRS and CDR2 is YFSETQ. CDR3 length: 13 amino acids. Trimming pared 7 bases from V and 3 bases from J, leaving 10 bases between. The CDR3 protein is CASEGPYTGELFF. CDR3 coding DNA: TGCGCCAGCGAGGGACCATACACCGGGGAGCTGTTTTTT.

This clonotype showed up just a few times. The chain couples TRBV3-1 to TRBJ2-7, with D possibly TRBD2 on 6 matching bases. The ends were cut back, 4 bases at V and 3 bases at J, with 16 bases in the middle. The CDR3 has 15 amino acids. Germline loops: CDR1 LGHDT, CDR2 YNNKEL (reference sequence). CDR3 nucleotides: TGTGCCAGCAGCCCCAGCCTAGCGAGCAACTACGAGCAGTACTTC. It translates to CASSPSLASNYEQYF.

The CDR3 loop reads CASSLAQTGGNQPQHF. The DNA for the CDR3 is TGTGCCAGCAGCTTAGCCCAGACAGGGGGGAATCAGCCCCAGCATTTT. This chain uses TRBV7-2 with TRBJ1-5; 9 bases fit TRBD1. CDR3 length: 16 residues. Germline V CDR1 and CDR2: SGHTA, FQGNSA. V shed 0 bases, J shed 4 bases, and the junction held 4 bases outside the gene matches.

This clonotype turned up a few times. The chain uses TRBV15 and TRBJ2-1, with D perhaps being TRBD1 or TRBD2 (5 bases each). The V end was cut by 7 bases, the J end by 7 bases, with 14 bases between. The CDR3 consists of 13 residues. Looked up from germline, CDR1 is LNHNV and CDR2 is YYDKDF (reference sequence). The CDR3 here is CATTPEGSNEQFF. In nucleotides, the CDR3 is TGTGCCACCACTCCAGAGGGGTCAAATGAGCAGTTCTTC.